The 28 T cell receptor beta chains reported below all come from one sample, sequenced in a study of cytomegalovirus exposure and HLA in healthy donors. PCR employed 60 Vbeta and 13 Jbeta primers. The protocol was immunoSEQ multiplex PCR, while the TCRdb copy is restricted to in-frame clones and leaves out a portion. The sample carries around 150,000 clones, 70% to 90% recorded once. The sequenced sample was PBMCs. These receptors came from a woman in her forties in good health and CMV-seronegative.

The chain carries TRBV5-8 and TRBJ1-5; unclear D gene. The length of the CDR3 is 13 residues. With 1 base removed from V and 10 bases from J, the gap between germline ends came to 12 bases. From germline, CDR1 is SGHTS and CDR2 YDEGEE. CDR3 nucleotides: TGTGCCAGCAGCTTGCAGAGCGCGGGACCCCAGCATTTT. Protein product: CASSLQSAGPQHF.

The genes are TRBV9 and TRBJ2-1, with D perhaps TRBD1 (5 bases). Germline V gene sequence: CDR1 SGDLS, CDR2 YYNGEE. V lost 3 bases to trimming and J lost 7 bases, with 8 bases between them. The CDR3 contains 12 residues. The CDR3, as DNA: TGTGCCAGCAGCGGACCAGGGAATGAGCAGTTCTTC. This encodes CASSGPGNEQFF.

The CDR3 protein is CASSFTSGYTDTQYF. The DNA of the CDR3 is TGTGCCAGCAGCTTCACTAGCGGGTACACAGATACGCAGTATTTT. This rearrangement joins TRBV7-9 to TRBJ2-3; TRBD2 aligns across 9 bases. Per germline, CDR1 SEHNR and CDR2 FQNEAQ (reference sequence). The length of the CDR3 is 15 residues. Germline trimming cut 3 bases from V and 2 bases from J; bases unmatched to any gene: 3.

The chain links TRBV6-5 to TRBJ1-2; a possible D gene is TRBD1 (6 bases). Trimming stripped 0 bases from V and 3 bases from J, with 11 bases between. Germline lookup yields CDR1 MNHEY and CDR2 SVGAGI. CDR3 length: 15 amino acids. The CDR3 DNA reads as TGTGCCAGCAGTTACTCGGTCGCAGGGGACTATGGCTACACCTTC. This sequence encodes CASSYSVAGDYGYTF.

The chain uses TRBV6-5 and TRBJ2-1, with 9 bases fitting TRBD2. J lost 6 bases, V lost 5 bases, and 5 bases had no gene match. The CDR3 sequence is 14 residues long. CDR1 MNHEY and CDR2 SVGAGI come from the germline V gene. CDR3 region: CASSPGTSPNEQFF. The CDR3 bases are TGTGCCAGCAGTCCCGGGACTAGCCCCAATGAGCAGTTCTTC.

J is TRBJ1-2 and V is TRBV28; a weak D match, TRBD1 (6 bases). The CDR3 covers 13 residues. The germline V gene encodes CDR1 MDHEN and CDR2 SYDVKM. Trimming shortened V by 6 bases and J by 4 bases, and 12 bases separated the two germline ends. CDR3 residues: CASSPTGFYGYTF. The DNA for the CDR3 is TGTGCCAGCAGCCCGACAGGCTTCTATGGCTACACCTTC.

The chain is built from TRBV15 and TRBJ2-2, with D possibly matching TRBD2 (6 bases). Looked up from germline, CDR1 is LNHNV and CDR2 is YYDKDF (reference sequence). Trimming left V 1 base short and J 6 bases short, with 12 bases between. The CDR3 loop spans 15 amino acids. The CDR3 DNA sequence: TGTGCCACCAGCAGAGGGGGGAGGATGGCCGGGGAGCTGTTTTTT. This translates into CATSRGGRMAGELFF.

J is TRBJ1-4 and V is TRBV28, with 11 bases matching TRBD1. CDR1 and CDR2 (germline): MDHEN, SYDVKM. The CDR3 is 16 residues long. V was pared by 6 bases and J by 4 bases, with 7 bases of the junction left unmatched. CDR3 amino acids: CASRYLDRGRNEKLFF. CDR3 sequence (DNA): TGTGCCAGCAGATATCTGGACAGGGGGCGTAATGAAAAACTGTTTTTT.

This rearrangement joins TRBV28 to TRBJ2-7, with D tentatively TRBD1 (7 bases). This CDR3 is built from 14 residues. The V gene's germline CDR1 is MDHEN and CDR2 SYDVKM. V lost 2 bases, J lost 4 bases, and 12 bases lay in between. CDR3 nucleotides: TGTGCCAGCAGTTTAGGAGGGGGCGGATACGAGCAGTACTTC. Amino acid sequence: CASSLGGGGYEQYF.

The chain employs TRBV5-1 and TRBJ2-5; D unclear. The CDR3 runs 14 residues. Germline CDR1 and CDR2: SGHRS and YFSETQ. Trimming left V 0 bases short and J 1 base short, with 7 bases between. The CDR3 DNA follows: TGCGCCAGCAGCTTGGTTCCGGGCCAAGAGACCCAGTACTTC. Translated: CASSLVPGQETQYF.

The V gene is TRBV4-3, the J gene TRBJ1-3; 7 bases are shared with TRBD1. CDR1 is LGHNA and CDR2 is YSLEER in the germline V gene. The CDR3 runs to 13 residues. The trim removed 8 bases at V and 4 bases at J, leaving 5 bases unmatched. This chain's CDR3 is CASARGDGNTIYF. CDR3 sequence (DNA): TGCGCCAGCGCCAGGGGGGACGGAAACACCATATATTTT.

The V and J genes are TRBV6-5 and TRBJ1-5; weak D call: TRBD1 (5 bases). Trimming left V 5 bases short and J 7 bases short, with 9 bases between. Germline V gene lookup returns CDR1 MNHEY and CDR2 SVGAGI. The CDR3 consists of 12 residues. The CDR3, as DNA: TGTGCCAGCAGTGACAGTAACCAGCCCCAGCATTTT. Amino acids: CASSDSNQPQHF.

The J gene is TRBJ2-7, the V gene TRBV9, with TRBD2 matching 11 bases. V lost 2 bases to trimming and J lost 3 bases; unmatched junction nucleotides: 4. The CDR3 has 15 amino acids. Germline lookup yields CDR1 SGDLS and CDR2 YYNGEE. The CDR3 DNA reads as TGTGCCAGCAGCGTGGGGACTAGCGGACTCTACGAGCAGTACTTC. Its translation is CASSVGTSGLYEQYF.

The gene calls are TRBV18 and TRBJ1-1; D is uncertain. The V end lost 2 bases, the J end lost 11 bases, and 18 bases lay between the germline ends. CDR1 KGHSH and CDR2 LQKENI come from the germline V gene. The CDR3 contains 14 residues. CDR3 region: CASSPIGSAVGAFF. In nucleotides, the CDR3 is TGTGCCAGCTCACCAATCGGAAGCGCTGTTGGTGCTTTCTTT.

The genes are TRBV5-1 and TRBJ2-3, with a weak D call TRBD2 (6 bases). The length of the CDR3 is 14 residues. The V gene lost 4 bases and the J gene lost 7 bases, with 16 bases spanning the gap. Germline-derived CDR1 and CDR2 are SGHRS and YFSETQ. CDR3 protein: CASSGPWRDYTQYF. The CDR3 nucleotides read TGCGCCAGCAGCGGACCCTGGCGGGACTATACGCAGTATTTT.

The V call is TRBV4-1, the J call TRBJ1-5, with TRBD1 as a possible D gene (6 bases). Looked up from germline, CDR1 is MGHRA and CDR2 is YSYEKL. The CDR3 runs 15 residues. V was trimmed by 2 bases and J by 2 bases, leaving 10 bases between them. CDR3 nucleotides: TGCGCCAGCAGCCAACAGGGGAGAGGCAATCAGCCCCAGCATTTT. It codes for CASSQQGRGNQPQHF.

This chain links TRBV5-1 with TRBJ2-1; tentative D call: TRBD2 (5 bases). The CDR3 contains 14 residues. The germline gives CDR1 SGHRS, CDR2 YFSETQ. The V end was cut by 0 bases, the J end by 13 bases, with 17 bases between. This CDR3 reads CASSLAGAPAAQFF. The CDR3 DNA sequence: TGCGCCAGCAGCTTGGCCGGAGCGCCAGCGGCTCAGTTCTTC.

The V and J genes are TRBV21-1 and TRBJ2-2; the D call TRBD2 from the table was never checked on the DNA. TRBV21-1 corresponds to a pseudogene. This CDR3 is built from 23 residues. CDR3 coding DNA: TGTGCCAGCAGCGAGCCCACGAAACTAGCGGGAGTCCCAAAAGCCGGGTTGTCCGGGGAGCTGTTTTTT. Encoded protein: CASSEPTKLAGVPKAGLSGELFF.

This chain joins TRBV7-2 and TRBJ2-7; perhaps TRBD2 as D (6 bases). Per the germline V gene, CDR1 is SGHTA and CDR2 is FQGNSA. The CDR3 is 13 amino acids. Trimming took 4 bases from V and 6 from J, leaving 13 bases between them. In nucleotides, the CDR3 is TGTGCCAGCAGCTCGATGACTAGTACCGAGCAGTACTTC. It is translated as CASSSMTSTEQYF.

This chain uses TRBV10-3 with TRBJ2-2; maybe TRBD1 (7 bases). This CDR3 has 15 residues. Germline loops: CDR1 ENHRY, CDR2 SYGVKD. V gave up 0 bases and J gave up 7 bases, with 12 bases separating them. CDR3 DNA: TGTGCCATCAGTGAGTCACAGGGGCGGGGCGGGGAGCTGTTTTTT. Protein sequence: CAISESQGRGGELFF.

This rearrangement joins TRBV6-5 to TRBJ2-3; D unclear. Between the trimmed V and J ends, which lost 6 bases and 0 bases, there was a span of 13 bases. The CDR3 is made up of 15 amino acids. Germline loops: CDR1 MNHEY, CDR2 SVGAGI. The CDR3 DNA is TGTGCCAGCAGGGAGCAGTCGGCTAGCACAGATACGCAGTATTTT. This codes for CASREQSASTDTQYF.

CDR3 DNA: TGTGCCTGGAGCGCCACTAGCGGACCGTACAATGAGCAGTTCTTC. Protein: CAWSATSGPYNEQFF. The chain links TRBV30 to TRBJ2-1, with 8 nucleotides matching TRBD2. CDR3 size: 15 residues. The V segment lost 3 bases and the J segment 4 bases; nucleotides outside the gene matches: 8. Looked up from germline, CDR1 is GTSNPN and CDR2 is SVGIG (reference sequence).

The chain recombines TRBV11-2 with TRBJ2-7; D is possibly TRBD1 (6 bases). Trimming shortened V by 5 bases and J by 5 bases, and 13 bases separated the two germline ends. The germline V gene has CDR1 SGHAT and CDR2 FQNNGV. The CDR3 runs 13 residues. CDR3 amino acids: CASSPRDIHEQYF. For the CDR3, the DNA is TGTGCCAGCAGCCCCCGGGACATCCACGAGCAGTACTTC.

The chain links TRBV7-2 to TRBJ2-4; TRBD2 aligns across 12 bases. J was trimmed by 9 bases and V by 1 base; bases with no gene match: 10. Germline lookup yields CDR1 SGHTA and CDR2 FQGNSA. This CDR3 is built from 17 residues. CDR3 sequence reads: CASSLGLAGGVKVIQYF. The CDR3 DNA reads TGTGCCAGCAGCTTAGGGCTAGCGGGAGGGGTTAAGGTCATTCAGTACTTC.

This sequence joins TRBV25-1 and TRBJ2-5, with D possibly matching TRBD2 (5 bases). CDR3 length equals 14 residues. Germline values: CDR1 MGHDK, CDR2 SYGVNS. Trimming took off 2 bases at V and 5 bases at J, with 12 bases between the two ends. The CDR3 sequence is CASSESGPGETQYF. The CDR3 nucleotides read TGTGCCAGCAGTGAAAGTGGTCCGGGGGAGACCCAGTACTTC. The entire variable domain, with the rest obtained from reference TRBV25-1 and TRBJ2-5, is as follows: EADIYQTPRYLVIGTGKKITLECSQTMGHDKMYWYQQDPGMELHLIHYSYGVNSTEKGDLSSESTVSRIRTEHFPLTLESARPSHTSQYLCASSESGPGETQYFGPGTRLLVL.

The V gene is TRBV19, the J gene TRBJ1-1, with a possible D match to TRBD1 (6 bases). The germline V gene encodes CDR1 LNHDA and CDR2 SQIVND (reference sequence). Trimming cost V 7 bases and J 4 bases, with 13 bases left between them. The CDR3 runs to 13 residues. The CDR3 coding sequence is TGTGCCAGTACTCTTCAGGGGCCCACTGAAGCTTTCTTT. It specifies CASTLQGPTEAFF.

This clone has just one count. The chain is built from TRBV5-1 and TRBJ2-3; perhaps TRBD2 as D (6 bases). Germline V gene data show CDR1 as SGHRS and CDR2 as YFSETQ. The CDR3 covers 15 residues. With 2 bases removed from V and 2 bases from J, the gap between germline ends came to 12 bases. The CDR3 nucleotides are TGCGCCAGCAGCTTCGGCGGGATGAACACAGATACGCAGTATTTT. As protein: CASSFGGMNTDTQYF. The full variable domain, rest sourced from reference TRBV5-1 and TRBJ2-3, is KAGVTQTPRYLIKTRGQQVTLSCSPISGHRSVSWYQQTPGQGLQFLFEYFSETQRNKGNFPGRFSGRQFSNSRSEMNVSTLELGDSALYLCASSFGGMNTDTQYFGPGTRLTVL.

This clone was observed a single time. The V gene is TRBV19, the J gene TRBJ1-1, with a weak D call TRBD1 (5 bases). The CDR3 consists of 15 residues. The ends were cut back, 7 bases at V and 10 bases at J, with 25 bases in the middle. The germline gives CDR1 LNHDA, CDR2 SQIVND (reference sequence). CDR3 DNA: TGTGCCAGTACCATTTGGGGGGAGGAATATGCTGGAGCTTTCTTT. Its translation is CASTIWGEEYAGAFF.